Following are 24 T cell receptor beta chains from one sample sequenced in a study of blood T cell repertoires in COVID-19. Libraries were prepared by immunoSEQ multiplex PCR; TCRdb keeps only in-frame clonotypes and omits some of them. The sample consists of about 320,000 clones, 89% of them appearing once. What was sequenced was PBMCs or T cells enriched from blood (not recorded which). The receptors here all came from a man in his fifties or sixties who had recovered from COVID-19.

The J gene is TRBJ2-7, the V gene TRBV7-2; 9 bases line up with TRBD2. J gave up 4 bases and V 3 bases, and 7 bases lay outside the gene matches. Germline assignment: CDR1 SGHTA and CDR2 FQGNSA. This CDR3 has 15 residues. The DNA for the CDR3 is TGTGCCAGCAGCTTTGGTGCGGGAGGGCCTTACGAGCAGTACTTC. The encoded protein is CASSFGAGGPYEQYF.

The chain joins TRBV3-1 (or the pseudogene TRBV3-2) to TRBJ2-7, with TRBD1 matching over 8 bases. After removal of 4 bases from V and 2 bases from J, the junction contained 7 bases not matched to a gene. CDR1 LGHDT and CDR2 YNNKEL come from the germline V gene (reference sequence). The CDR3 spans 15 residues. CDR3 protein: CASSPEDRATYEQYF. The CDR3 bases are TGTGCCAGCAGCCCCGAGGACAGGGCTACCTACGAGCAGTACTTC.

The chain links TRBV30 to TRBJ1-3; D unresolved. The CDR3 length is 14 residues. Trimming left V 1 base short and J 4 bases short, with 11 bases between. Germline-derived CDR1 and CDR2 are GTSNPN and SVGIG (reference sequence). The CDR3 protein is CAWSADGRGNTIYF. CDR3 bases: TGTGCCTGGAGTGCCGACGGGAGGGGAAACACCATATATTTT.

V and J are TRBV18 and TRBJ1-2; a possible D gene is TRBD1 (6 bases). Germline V gene sequence: CDR1 KGHSH, CDR2 LQKENI. V lost 1 base and J 5 bases, leaving 8 bases between the germline ends. CDR3 size: 13 residues. Written as DNA, the CDR3 is TGTGCCAGCTCACCACTGGACAGTTATGGCTACACCTTC. It yields the protein CASSPLDSYGYTF.

The V call is TRBV6-6, the J call TRBJ1-5, with D perhaps matching TRBD1 (6 bases). Per germline, CDR1 MNHNY and CDR2 SVGAGI (reference sequence). CDR3 length: 14 amino acids. Trimming removed 6 bases at V and 6 bases at J, with 15 bases between. Here the CDR3 DNA reads TGTGCCAGCAGCGGGGAGGGGGGAGGTCAGCCCCAGCATTTT. It codes for CASSGEGGGQPQHF.

Only one count was recorded for this clone. CDR3 amino acids: CASSRGQNNEKLFF. CDR3 sequence (DNA): TGTGCCAGCAGCCGGGGACAGAATAATGAAAAACTGTTTTTT. The rearrangement joins TRBV7-9 to TRBJ1-4; 7 nucleotides agree with TRBD1. The germline V gene encodes CDR1 SEHNR and CDR2 FQNEAQ (reference sequence). J was trimmed by 4 bases and V by 5 bases; bases with no gene match: 4. The CDR3 covers 14 residues.

This chain uses TRBV10-1 with TRBJ1-2, with a tentative D call TRBD1 (6 bases). The CDR3 spans 15 residues. Germline V CDR1 and CDR2: WNHNN, SYGVQD (reference sequence). V was clipped by 0 bases and J by 4 bases, with 12 bases between them. In DNA form, the CDR3 reads TGCGCCAGCAGTGAGTCGGTTGGACAGCCCTATGGCTACACCTTC. Protein: CASSESVGQPYGYTF.

The V call is TRBV6-1, the J call TRBJ1-1; D is undetermined. The V end lost 3 bases, the J end lost 2 bases, and 22 bases lay between the germline ends. The CDR3 is 18 amino acids. Germline CDR1 is MNHNS and CDR2 is SASEGT. CDR3 DNA: TGTGCCAGCAGTGAGAGGCCCGAATGGCTGAGGAGTAACACTGAAGCTTTCTTT. Encoded protein: CASSERPEWLRSNTEAFF.

The J gene is TRBJ1-2, the V gene TRBV5-4; 8 nucleotides line up with TRBD1. Germline loops: CDR1 SGHNT, CDR2 YYREEE (reference sequence). V gave up 0 bases and J gave up 4 bases; unmatched junction bases: 2. The CDR3 has 14 residues. In nucleotides, the CDR3 is TGTGCCAGCAGCTTGGACAGGGGGAGCTATGGCTACACCTTC. Translation: CASSLDRGSYGYTF.

J is TRBJ1-5 and V is TRBV19, with D tentatively TRBD1 (6 bases). The germline CDR1 and CDR2 sequences are LNHDA and SQIVND (reference sequence). The CDR3 contains 15 residues. Trimming took 5 bases from V and 6 from J, leaving 17 bases between them. CDR3 bases: TGTGCCAGTAGTCCCCGGGGAGGGGGGAGTCAGCCCCAGCATTTT. This gives the protein CASSPRGGGSQPQHF.

This clone was counted once. Other nucleotide sequences from this sample produce the same CDR3. The chain joins TRBV18 to TRBJ1-5; 8 bases are shared with TRBD1. V shed 3 bases and J 7 bases; nucleotides not matched to a gene: 8. This CDR3 is 15 amino acids long. From germline, CDR1 is KGHSH and CDR2 LQKENI. For the CDR3, the DNA is TGTGCCAGCTCACCCGGTACAGGGGGAAACCAGCCCCAGCATTTT. Translation gives CASSPGTGGNQPQHF.

V usage is TRBV6-6 and J usage is TRBJ2-7, with 9 bases that match TRBD1. The V gene's germline CDR1 is MNHNY and CDR2 SVGAGI (reference sequence). This CDR3 spans 15 amino acids. The V segment lost 6 bases and the J segment 7 bases; nucleotides outside the gene matches: 13. The CDR3 DNA reads TGTGCCAGCAGCTGGACCGGGACAGGGCTTTGGGAGCAGTACTTC. It yields the protein CASSWTGTGLWEQYF.

The genes are TRBV9 and TRBJ1-4; D not certain. Trimming removed 3 bases at V and 0 bases at J, with 12 bases between. CDR3 size: 16 residues. Germline-derived CDR1 and CDR2 are SGDLS and YYNGEE. This chain's CDR3 is CASSGAGAATNEKLFF. The CDR3 nucleotides are TGTGCCAGCAGCGGTGCAGGTGCTGCAACTAATGAAAAACTGTTTTTT. Drawing the rest from reference TRBV9 and TRBJ1-4, the complete variable domain is DSGVTQTPKHLITATGQRVTLRCSPRSGDLSVYWYQQSLDQGLQFLIQYYNGEERAKGNILERFSAQQFPDLHSELNLSSLELGDSALYFCASSGAGAATNEKLFFGSGTQLSVL.

This sequence joins TRBV19 and TRBJ1-2; a weak D match, TRBD1 (6 bases). V was cut by 0 bases and J by 9 bases, with 17 bases left in between. This CDR3 spans 15 amino acids. Germline loops: CDR1 LNHDA, CDR2 SQIVND (reference sequence). The CDR3 region is CASSIDPPGQASYTF. CDR3 in DNA: TGTGCCAGTAGTATAGATCCCCCGGGACAAGCAAGCTACACCTTC.

This clone came up once. This sequence joins TRBV5-4 and TRBJ2-7, with D tentatively TRBD2 (5 bases). The CDR3 contains 16 residues. The germline V gene has CDR1 SGHNT and CDR2 YYREEE (reference sequence). Trimming took 1 base from V and 4 from J, leaving 18 bases between them. CDR3 region: CASSLLRASNGYEQYF. For the CDR3, the DNA is TGTGCCAGCAGCTTGCTGAGGGCTTCGAACGGGTACGAGCAGTACTTC.

The J gene is TRBJ1-4, the V gene TRBV28, with D possibly TRBD1 on 5 matching bases. The V end was cut by 7 bases, the J end by 8 bases, with 20 bases between. Germline CDR1 is MDHEN and CDR2 is SYDVKM. This CDR3 contains 15 residues. In DNA form, the CDR3 reads TGTGCCAGCAACGACGCTGGGCAGGGTGGAGAAAAACTGTTTTTT. Protein product: CASNDAGQGGEKLFF.

The chain combines TRBV25-1 with TRBJ1-1; TRBD1 is a possible D gene (5 bases). Germline V lookup: CDR1 MGHDK, CDR2 SYGVNS. This CDR3 contains 15 residues. V was trimmed by 6 bases and J by 3 bases, leaving 17 bases between them. This CDR3 reads CASRGPIGIDTEAFF. The CDR3 DNA reads TGTGCCAGCAGGGGGCCTATTGGTATAGACACTGAAGCTTTCTTT. Combining the CDR3 with reference TRBV25-1 and TRBJ1-1 gives the whole variable domain EADIYQTPRYLVIGTGKKITLECSQTMGHDKMYWYQQDPGMELHLIHYSYGVNSTEKGDLSSESTVSRIRTEHFPLTLESARPSHTSQYLCASRGPIGIDTEAFFGQGTRLTVV.

The chain links TRBV30 to TRBJ2-7, with no clear D. Germline CDR1 GTSNPN, CDR2 SVGIG (reference sequence). Trimming cost V 3 bases and J 3 bases, with 9 bases left between them. This CDR3 is built from 12 residues. CDR3: CAWSEASYEQYF. CDR3 DNA: TGTGCCTGGAGCGAAGCGAGCTACGAGCAGTACTTC. The whole variable domain, remainder taken from reference TRBV30 and TRBJ2-7, is SQTIHQWPATLVQPVGSPLSLECTVEGTSNPNLYWYRQAAGRGLQLLFYSVGIGQISSEVPQNLSASRPQDRQFILSSKKLLLSDSGFYLCAWSEASYEQYFGPGTRLTVT.

This chain uses TRBV6-5 with TRBJ2-4; tentative D call: TRBD2 (6 bases). The ends were cut back, 0 bases at V and 6 bases at J, with 12 bases in the middle. This CDR3 has 15 residues. Per germline, CDR1 MNHEY and CDR2 SVGAGI. CDR3 in DNA: TGTGCCAGCAGTTACTCGGCGGGGCACGGAAACATTCAGTACTTC. Translated: CASSYSAGHGNIQYF.

The chain uses TRBV5-1 and TRBJ1-1; D gene unclear. The V gene's germline CDR1 is SGHRS and CDR2 YFSETQ. This CDR3 has 14 residues. V was shortened by 1 base and J by 1 base, with 8 bases between the two germline ends. The CDR3 bases are TGCGCCAGCAGCTTGACCAGATCGAACACTGAAGCTTTCTTT. This translates into CASSLTRSNTEAFF.

The V call is TRBV6-5, the J call TRBJ1-6, with no clear D. The CDR3 sequence is 16 residues long. V lost 4 bases and J lost 0, with 10 bases in between. Germline CDR1 and CDR2: MNHEY and SVGAGI. This CDR3 reads CASSSRTVSYNSPLHF. CDR3 DNA sequence: TGTGCCAGCAGTTCGCGTACTGTCTCCTATAATTCACCCCTCCACTTT.

This rearrangement joins TRBV18 to TRBJ2-1; a weak D match, TRBD1 (6 bases). V lost 0 bases and J 1 base, leaving 10 bases between the germline ends. Germline V gives CDR1 KGHSH, CDR2 LQKENI. This CDR3 is 16 amino acids long. The CDR3 region is CASSPPRQASYNEQFF. In DNA, the CDR3 is TGTGCCAGCTCACCACCGAGACAGGCGTCCTACAATGAGCAGTTCTTC.

V and J are TRBV2 and TRBJ2-3, with TRBD2 matching 11 bases. The J segment lost 4 bases and the V segment lost 6 bases, leaving 6 bases of the junction unmatched. The CDR3 has 15 amino acids. The germline V gene has CDR1 SNHLY and CDR2 FYNNEI. CDR3 loop: CASRTTSGNPDTQYF. CDR3 nucleotides: TGTGCCAGCAGGACGACTAGCGGGAACCCAGATACGCAGTATTTT.

This clone came up a few times. V and J are TRBV15 and TRBJ1-3; 8 nucleotides line up with TRBD1. This CDR3 is built from 16 residues. Germline loops: CDR1 LNHNV, CDR2 YYDKDF (reference sequence). With V trimmed by 3 bases and J by 2 bases, 6 bases remained unmatched. CDR3 sequence (DNA): TGTGCCACCAGCAGCCCTACACAGGGGGCTGGAAACACCATATATTTT. This sequence encodes CATSSPTQGAGNTIYF.